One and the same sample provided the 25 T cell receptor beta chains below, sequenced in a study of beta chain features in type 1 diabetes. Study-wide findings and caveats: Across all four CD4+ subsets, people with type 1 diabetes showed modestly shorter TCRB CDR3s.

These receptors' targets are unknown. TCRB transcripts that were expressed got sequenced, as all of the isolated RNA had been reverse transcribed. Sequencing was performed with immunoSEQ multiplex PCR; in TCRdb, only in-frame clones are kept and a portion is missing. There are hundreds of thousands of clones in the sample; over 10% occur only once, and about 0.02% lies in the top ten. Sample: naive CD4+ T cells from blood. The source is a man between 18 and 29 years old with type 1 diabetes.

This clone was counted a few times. The CDR3 region is CASSLRSSSPKGELFF. CDR3 nucleotide sequence: TGTGCCAGCAGCCTCCGATCGAGCAGCCCAAAGGGGGAGCTGTTTTTT. This chain uses TRBV5-4 with TRBJ2-2; D remains ambiguous. The V end was cut by 4 bases, the J end by 8 bases, with 21 bases between. The CDR3 extends over 16 amino acids. CDR1 is SGHNT and CDR2 is YYREEE in the germline V gene (reference sequence).

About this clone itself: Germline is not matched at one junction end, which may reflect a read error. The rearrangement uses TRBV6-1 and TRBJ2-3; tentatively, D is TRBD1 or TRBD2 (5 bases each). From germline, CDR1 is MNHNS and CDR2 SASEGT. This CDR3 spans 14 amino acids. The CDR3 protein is CASREGQATDTQYF. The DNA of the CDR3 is TGTGCCAGCCGTGAGGGGCAGGCCACAGATACGCAGTATTTT.

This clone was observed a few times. The CDR3 DNA sequence: TGTGCCACCAGCAGAGATAGAGTCTACGAGCAGTACTTC. This sequence encodes CATSRDRVYEQYF. The chain couples TRBV15 to TRBJ2-7, with D uncertain. The CDR3 length is 13 residues. In germline, CDR1 is LNHNV, CDR2 YYDKDF (reference sequence). Trimming took 0 bases from V and 3 from J, leaving 6 bases between them.

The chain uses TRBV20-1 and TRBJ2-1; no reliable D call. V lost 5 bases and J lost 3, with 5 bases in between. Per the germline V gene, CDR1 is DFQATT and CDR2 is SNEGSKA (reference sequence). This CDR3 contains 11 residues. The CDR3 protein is CSAPYYNEQFF. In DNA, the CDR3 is TGCAGTGCTCCCTACTACAATGAGCAGTTCTTC.

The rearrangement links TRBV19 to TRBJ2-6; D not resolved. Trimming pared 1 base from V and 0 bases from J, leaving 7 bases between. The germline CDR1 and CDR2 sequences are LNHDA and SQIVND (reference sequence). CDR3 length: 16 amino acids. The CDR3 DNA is TGTGCCAGTAGTATAGGACACTTCTCTGGGGCCAACGTCCTGACTTTC. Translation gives CASSIGHFSGANVLTF.

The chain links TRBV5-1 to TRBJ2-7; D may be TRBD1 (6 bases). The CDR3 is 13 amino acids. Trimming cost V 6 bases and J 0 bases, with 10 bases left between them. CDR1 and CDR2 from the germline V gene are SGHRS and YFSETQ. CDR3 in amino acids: CASTGQISYEQYF. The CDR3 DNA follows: TGCGCCAGCACCGGACAGATCTCCTACGAGCAGTACTTC.

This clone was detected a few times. CDR3: CASGPGTEQETQYF. The CDR3, as DNA: TGTGCCAGCGGCCCAGGGACAGAACAAGAGACCCAGTACTTC. The chain joins TRBV7-9 to TRBJ2-5; TRBD1 aligns across 7 bases. The CDR3 length is 14 residues. The V gene's germline CDR1 is SEHNR and CDR2 FQNEAQ (reference sequence). The junction had 8 bases not matched to a gene; V was cut back by 8 bases and J by 2 bases.

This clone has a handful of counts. CDR3 amino acids: CASQGMYEQYF. For the CDR3, the DNA is TGTGCCAGCCAGGGGATGTACGAGCAGTACTTC. The chain employs TRBV6-5 and TRBJ2-7; D possibly corresponds to TRBD1 (6 bases). The CDR3 sequence is 11 residues long. In germline, CDR1 is MNHEY, CDR2 SVGAGI. The V gene lost 8 bases and the J gene lost 4 bases, with 9 bases spanning the gap.

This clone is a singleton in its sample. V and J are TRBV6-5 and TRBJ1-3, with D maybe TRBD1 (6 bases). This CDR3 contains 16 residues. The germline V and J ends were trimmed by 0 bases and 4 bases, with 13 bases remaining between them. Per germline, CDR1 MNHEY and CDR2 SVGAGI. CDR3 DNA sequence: TGTGCCAGCAGTTACTCGATACAGGGTTACGGAAACACCATATATTTT. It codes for CASSYSIQGYGNTIYF.

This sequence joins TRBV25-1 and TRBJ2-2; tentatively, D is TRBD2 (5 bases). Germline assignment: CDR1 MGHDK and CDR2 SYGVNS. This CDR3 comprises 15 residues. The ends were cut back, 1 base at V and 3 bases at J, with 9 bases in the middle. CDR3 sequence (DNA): TGTGCCAGCAGTGAATCGGGGATTTACACCGGGGAGCTGTTTTTT. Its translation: CASSESGIYTGELFF.

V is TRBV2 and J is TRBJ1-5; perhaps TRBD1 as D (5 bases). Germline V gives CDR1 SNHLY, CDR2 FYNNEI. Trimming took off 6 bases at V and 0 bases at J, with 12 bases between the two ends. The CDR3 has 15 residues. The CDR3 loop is CASRPRQYSNQPQHF. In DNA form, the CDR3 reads TGTGCCAGCAGACCTAGACAGTATAGCAATCAGCCCCAGCATTTT.

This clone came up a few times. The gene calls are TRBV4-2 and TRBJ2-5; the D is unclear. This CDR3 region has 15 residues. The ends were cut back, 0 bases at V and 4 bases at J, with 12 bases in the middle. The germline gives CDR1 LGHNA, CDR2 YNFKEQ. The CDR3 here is CASSQDWAARETQYF. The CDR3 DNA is TGTGCCAGCAGCCAAGATTGGGCAGCCAGAGAGACCCAGTACTTC.

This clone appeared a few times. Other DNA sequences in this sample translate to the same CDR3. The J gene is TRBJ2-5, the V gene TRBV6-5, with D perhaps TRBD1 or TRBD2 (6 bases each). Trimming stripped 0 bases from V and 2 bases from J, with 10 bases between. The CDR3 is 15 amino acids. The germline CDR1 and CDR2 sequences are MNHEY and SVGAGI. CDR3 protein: CASSYSGGLQETQYF. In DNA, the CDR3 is TGTGCCAGCAGTTACTCAGGGGGGCTGCAAGAGACCCAGTACTTC.

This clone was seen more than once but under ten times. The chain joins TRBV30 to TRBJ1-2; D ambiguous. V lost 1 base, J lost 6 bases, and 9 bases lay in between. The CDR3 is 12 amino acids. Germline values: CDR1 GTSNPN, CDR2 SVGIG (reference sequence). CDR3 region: CAWSGWRHGYTF. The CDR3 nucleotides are TGTGCCTGGAGTGGTTGGCGACATGGCTACACCTTC.

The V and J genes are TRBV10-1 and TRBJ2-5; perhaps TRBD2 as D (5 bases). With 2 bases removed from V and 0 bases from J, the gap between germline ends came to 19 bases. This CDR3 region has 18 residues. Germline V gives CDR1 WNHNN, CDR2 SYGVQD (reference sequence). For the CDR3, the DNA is TGCGCCAGCAGTGAGGCTCAGCGACGGGGATCGTACCAAGAGACCCAGTACTTC. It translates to CASSEAQRRGSYQETQYF.

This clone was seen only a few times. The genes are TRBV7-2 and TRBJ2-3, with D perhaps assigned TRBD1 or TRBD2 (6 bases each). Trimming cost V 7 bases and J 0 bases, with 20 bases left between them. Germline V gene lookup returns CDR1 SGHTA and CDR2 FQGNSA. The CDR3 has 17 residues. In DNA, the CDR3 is TGTGCCAGCACTCCTAGGGCGGGACAACCTAGCACAGATACGCAGTATTTT. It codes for CASTPRAGQPSTDTQYF. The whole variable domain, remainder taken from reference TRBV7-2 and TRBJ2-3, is GAGVSQSPSNKVTEKGKDVELRCDPISGHTALYWYRQSLGQGLEFLIYFQGNSAPDKSGLPSDRFSAERTGGSVSTLTIQRTQQEDSAVYLCASTPRAGQPSTDTQYFGPGTRLTVL.

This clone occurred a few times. The CDR3 loop reads CASSRGAGETQYF. For the CDR3, the DNA is TGTGCCAGTAGTAGGGGGGCCGGGGAAACCCAGTACTTC. The chain uses TRBV19 and TRBJ2-5, with D perhaps matching TRBD1 or TRBD2 (6 bases each). The CDR3 covers 13 residues. Germline V gives CDR1 LNHDA, CDR2 SQIVND (reference sequence). Deletions cut 4 bases from V and 8 bases from J, with 14 bases between.

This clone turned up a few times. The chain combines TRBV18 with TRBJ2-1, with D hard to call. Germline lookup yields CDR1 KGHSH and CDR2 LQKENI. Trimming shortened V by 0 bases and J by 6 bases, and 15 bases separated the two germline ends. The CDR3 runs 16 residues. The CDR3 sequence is CASSPPERGKGNEQFF. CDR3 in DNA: TGTGCCAGCTCACCACCGGAGAGAGGAAAGGGCAATGAGCAGTTCTTC.

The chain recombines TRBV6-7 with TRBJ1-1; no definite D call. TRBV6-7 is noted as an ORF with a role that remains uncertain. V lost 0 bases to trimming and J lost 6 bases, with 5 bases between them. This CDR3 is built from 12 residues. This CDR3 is CASSYSLAEAFF. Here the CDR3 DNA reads TGTGCCAGCAGTTACTCATTGGCTGAAGCTTTCTTT.

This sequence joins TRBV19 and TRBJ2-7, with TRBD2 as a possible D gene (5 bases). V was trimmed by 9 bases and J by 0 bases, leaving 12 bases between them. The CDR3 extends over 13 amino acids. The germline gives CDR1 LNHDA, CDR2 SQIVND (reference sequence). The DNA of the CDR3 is TGTGCCAGCCTTGATAGCGACTCCTACGAGCAGTACTTC. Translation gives CASLDSDSYEQYF.

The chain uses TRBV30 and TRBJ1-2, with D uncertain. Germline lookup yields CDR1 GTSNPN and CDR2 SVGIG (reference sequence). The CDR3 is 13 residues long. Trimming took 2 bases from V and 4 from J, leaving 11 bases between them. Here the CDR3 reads CAWSLRVTYGYTF. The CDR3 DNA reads TGTGCCTGGAGTCTTAGGGTTACCTATGGCTACACCTTC.

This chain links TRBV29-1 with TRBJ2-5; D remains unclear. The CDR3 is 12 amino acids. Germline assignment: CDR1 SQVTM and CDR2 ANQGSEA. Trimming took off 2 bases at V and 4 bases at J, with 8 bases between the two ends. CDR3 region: CSVESLTETQYF. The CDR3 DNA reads TGCAGCGTTGAATCTCTCACAGAGACCCAGTACTTC.

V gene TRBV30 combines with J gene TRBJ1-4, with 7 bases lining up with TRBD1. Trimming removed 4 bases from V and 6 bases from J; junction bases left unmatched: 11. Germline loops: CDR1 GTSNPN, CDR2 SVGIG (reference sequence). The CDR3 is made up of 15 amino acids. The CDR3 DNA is TGTGCCTGGACGGGTGCGGAGGGGGCGTATGAAAAACTGTTTTTT. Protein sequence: CAWTGAEGAYEKLFF. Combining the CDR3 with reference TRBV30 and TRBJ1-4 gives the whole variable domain SQTIHQWPATLVQPVGSPLSLECTVEGTSNPNLYWYRQAAGRGLQLLFYSVGIGQISSEVPQNLSASRPQDRQFILSSKKLLLSDSGFYLCAWTGAEGAYEKLFFGSGTQLSVL.

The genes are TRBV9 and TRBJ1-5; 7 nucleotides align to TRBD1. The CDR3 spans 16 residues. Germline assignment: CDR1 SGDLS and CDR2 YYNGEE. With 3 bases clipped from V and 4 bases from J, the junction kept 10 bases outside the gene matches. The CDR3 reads CASSATGDNRNQPQHF. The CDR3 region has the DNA TGTGCCAGCAGCGCCACAGGGGACAACAGAAATCAGCCCCAGCATTTT.

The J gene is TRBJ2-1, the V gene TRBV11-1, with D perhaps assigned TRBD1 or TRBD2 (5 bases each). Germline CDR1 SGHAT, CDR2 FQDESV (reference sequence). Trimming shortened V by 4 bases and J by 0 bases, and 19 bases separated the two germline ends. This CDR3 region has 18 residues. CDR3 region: CASSSQRDGLSSYNEQFF. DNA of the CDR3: TGTGCCAGCAGCTCCCAAAGGGACGGCTTGAGCTCCTACAATGAGCAGTTCTTC.